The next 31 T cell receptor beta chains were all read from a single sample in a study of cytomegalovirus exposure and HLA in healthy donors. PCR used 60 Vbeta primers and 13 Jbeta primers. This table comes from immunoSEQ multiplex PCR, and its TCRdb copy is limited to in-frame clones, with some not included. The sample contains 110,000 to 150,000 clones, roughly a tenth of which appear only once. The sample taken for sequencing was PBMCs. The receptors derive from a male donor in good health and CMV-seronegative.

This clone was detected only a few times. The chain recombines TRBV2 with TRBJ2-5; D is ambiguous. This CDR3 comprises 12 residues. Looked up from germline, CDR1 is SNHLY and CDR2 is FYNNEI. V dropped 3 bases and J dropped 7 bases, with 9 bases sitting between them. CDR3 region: CASSDNPRTQYF. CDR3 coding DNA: TGTGCCAGCAGTGACAACCCCAGGACCCAGTACTTC. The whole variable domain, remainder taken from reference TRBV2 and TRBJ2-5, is EPEVTQTPSHQVTQMGQEVILRCVPISNHLYFYWYRQILGQKVEFLVSFYNNEISEKSEIFDDQFSVERPDGSNFTLKIRSTKLEDSAMYFCASSDNPRTQYFGPGTRLLVL.

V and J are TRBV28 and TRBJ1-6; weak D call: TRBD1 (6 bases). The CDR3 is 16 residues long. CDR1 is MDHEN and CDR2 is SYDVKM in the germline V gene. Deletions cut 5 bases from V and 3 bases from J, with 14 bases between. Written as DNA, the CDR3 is TGTGCCAGCAGTGAACAGGGCCGGGTCTATAATTCACCCCTCCACTTT. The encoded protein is CASSEQGRVYNSPLHF.

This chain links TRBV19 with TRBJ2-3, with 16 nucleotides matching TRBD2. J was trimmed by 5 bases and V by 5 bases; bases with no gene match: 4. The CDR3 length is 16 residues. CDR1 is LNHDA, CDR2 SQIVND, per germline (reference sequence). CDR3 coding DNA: TGTGCCAGTAGTCTGGGACTAGCGGGGGGGGGAGATACGCAGTATTTT. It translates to CASSLGLAGGGDTQYF.

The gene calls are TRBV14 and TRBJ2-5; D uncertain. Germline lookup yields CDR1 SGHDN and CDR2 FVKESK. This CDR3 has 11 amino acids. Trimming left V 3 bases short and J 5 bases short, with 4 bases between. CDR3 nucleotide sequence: TGTGCCAGCAGCCACATGGAGACCCAGTACTTC. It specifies CASSHMETQYF.

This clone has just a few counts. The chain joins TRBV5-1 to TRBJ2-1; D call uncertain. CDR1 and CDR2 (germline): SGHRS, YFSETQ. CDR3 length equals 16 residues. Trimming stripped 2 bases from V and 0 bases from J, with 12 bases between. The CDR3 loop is CASSFAGSNSYNEQFF. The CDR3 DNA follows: TGCGCCAGCAGCTTTGCTGGCAGTAACTCCTACAATGAGCAGTTCTTC.

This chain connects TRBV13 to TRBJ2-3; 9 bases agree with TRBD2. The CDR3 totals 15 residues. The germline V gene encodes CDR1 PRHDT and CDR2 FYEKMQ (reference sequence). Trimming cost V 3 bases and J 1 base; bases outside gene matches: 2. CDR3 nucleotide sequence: TGTGCCAGCAGCTTCTTAGCGGGGGGCACAGATACGCAGTATTTT. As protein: CASSFLAGGTDTQYF.

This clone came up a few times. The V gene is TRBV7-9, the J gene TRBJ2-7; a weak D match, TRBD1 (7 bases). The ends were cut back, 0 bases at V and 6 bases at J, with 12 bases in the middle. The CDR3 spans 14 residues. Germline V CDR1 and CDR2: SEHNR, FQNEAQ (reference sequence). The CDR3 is CASSLAARGVEQYF. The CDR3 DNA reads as TGTGCCAGCAGCTTAGCTGCCAGGGGGGTCGAGCAGTACTTC. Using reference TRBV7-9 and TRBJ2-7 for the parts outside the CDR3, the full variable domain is DTGVSQNPRHKITKRGQNVTFRCDPISEHNRLYWYRQTLGQGPEFLTYFQNEAQLEKSRLLSDRFSAERPKGSFSTLEIQRTEQGDSAMYLCASSLAARGVEQYFGPGTRLTVT.

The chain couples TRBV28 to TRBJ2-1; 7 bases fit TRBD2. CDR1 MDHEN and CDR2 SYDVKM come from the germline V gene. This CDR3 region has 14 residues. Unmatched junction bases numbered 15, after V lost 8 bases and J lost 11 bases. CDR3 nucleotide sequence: TGTGCCAGCGGTCCGGGGGAGGGGCTACCCAAGCAGTTCTTC. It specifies CASGPGEGLPKQFF.

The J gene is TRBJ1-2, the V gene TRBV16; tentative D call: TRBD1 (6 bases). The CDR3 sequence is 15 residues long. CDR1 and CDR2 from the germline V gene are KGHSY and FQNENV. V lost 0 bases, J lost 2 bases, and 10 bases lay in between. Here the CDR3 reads CASSQSAGANYGYTF. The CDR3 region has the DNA TGTGCCAGCAGCCAATCGGCAGGGGCGAACTATGGCTACACCTTC.

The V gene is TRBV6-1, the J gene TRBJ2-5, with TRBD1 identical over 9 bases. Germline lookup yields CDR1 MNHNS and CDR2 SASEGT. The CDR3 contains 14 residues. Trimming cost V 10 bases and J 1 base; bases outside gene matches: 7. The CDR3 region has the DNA TGTGCCACCAGGACAGGGGTTCCCCAAGAGACCCAGTACTTC. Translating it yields CATRTGVPQETQYF.

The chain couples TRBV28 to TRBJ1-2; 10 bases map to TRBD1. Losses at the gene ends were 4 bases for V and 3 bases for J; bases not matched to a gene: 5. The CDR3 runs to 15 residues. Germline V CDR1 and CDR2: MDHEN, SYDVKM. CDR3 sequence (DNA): TGTGCCAGCAGTTCGGACAGGGGGAATGACTATGGCTACACCTTC. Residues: CASSSDRGNDYGYTF.

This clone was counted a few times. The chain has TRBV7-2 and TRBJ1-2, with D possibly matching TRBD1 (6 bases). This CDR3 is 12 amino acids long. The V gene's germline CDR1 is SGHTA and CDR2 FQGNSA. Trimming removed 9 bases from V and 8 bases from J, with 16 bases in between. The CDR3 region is CASLIGQSGYTF. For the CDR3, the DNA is TGTGCCAGTCTCATCGGACAGTCGGGCTACACCTTC.

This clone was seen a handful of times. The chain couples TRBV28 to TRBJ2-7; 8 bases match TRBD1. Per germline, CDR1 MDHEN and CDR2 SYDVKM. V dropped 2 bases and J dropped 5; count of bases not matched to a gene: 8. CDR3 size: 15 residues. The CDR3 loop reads CASSLIQDRVNEQYF. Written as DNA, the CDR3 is TGTGCCAGCAGTTTAATTCAGGACAGGGTCAACGAGCAGTACTTC.

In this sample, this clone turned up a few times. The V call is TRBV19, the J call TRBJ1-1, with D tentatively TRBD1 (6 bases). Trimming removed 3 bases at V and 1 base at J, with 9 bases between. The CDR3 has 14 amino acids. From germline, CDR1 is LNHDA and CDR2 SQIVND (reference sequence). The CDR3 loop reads CASSISTGNTEAFF. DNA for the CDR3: TGTGCCAGTAGTATCTCGACAGGGAACACTGAAGCTTTCTTT.

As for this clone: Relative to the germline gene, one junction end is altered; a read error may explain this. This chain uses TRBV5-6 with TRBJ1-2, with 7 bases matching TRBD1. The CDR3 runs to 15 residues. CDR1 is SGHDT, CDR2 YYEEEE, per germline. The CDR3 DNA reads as TGTGCCAGCAGCTCCAGACAGGGAGGTAACTATGACTACACCTTC. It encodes CASSSRQGGNYDYTF.

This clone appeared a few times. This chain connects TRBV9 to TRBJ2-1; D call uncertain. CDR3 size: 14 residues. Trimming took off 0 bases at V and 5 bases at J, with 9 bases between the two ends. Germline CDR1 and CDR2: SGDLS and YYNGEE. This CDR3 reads CASSVVSKNNEQFF. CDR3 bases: TGTGCCAGCAGCGTAGTGTCCAAAAACAATGAGCAGTTCTTC.

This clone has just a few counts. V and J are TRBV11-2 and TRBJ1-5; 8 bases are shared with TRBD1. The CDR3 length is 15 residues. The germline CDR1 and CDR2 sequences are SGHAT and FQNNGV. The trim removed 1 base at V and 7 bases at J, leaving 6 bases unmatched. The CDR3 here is CASSLVGTGGQPQHF. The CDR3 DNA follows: TGTGCCAGCAGCTTAGTGGGAACAGGGGGACAGCCCCAGCATTTT.

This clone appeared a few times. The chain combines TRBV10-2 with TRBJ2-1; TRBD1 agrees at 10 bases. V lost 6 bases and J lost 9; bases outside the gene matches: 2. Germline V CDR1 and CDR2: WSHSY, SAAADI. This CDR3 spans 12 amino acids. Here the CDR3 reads CASRTGGVEQFF. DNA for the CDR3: TGCGCCAGCAGGACAGGGGGCGTTGAGCAGTTCTTC.

CDR3 residues: CASSQDLFGGSEAFF. The CDR3 nucleotides are TGCGCCAGCAGCCAAGATTTATTTGGGGGGTCTGAAGCTTTCTTT. The gene calls are TRBV4-3 and TRBJ1-1; D possibly corresponds to TRBD1 (5 bases). Trimming removed 0 bases from V and 6 bases from J, with 14 bases in between. The CDR3 extends over 15 amino acids. Germline CDR1 is LGHNA and CDR2 is YSLEER.

The CDR3 DNA follows: TGTGCCAGCAGCTTTAGCGGGAGTTTTCTAAGGGATACGCAGTATTTT. This translates into CASSFSGSFLRDTQYF. The rearrangement links TRBV7-2 to TRBJ2-3, with TRBD2 matching 9 bases. The J segment lost 6 bases and the V segment lost 3 bases, leaving 10 bases of the junction unmatched. Looked up from germline, CDR1 is SGHTA and CDR2 is FQGNSA. This CDR3 contains 16 residues.

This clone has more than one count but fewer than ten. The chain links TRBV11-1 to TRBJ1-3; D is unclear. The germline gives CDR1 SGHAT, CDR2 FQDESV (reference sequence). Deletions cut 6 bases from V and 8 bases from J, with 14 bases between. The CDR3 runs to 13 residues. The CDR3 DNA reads TGTGCCAGCAGTCTACGGCACCGGGACACCATATATTTT. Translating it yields CASSLRHRDTIYF.

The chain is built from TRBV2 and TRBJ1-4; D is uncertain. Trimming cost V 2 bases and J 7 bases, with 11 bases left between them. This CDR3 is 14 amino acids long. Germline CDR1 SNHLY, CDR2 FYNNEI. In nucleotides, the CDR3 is TGTGCCAGCAGTGAAAAGGGAGTGAGTGAAAAACTGTTTTTT. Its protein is CASSEKGVSEKLFF.

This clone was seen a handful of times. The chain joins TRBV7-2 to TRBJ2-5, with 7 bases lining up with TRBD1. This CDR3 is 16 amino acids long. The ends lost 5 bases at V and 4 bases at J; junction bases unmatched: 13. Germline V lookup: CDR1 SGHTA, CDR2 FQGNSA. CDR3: CASSLLNRGSGETQYF. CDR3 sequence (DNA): TGTGCCAGCAGCCTACTCAACAGGGGATCGGGAGAGACCCAGTACTTC.

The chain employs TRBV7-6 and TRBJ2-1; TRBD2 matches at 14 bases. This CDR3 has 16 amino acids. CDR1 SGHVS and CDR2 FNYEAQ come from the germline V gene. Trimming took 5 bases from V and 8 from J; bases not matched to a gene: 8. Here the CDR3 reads CASSLLGLAGVDEQFF. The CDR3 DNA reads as TGTGCCAGCAGCCTTCTGGGACTAGCGGGAGTTGATGAGCAGTTCTTC.

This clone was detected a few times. CDR3 loop: CASSPNGLAGDYNEQFF. CDR3 coding DNA: TGTGCCAGCAGCCCGAACGGACTAGCGGGGGATTACAATGAGCAGTTCTTC. The chain joins TRBV7-3 to TRBJ2-1; 13 nucleotides align to TRBD2. The CDR3 covers 17 residues. V shed 5 bases and J 4 bases; nucleotides not matched to a gene: 8. Per the germline V gene, CDR1 is SGHTA and CDR2 is FQGTGA.

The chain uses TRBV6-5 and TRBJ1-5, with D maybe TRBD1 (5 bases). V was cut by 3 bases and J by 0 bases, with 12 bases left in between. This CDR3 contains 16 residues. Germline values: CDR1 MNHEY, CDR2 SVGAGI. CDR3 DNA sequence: TGTGCCAGCAGTTATAACCTCGGGGGTAGCAATCAGCCCCAGCATTTT. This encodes CASSYNLGGSNQPQHF.

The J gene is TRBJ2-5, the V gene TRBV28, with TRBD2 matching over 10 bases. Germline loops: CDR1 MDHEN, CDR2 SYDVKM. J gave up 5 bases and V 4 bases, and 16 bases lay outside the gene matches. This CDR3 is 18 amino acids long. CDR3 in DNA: TGTGCCAGCAGTTCCCCCAGTAGCGGGGGGTACTTGGGGGAGACCCAGTACTTC. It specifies CASSSPSSGGYLGETQYF. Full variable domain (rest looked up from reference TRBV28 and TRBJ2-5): DVKVTQSSRYLVKRTGEKVFLECVQDMDHENMFWYRQDPGLGLRLIYFSYDVKMKEKGDIPEGYSVSREKKERFSLILESASTNQTSMYLCASSSPSSGGYLGETQYFGPGTRLLVL.

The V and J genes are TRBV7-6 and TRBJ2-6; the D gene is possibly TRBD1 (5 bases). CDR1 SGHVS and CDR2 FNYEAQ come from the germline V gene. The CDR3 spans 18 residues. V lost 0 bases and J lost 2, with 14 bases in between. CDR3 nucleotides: TGTGCCAGCAGCTTAGCCTCTCTGGTAGGGGCTGGGGCCAACGTCCTGACTTTC. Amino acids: CASSLASLVGAGANVLTF.

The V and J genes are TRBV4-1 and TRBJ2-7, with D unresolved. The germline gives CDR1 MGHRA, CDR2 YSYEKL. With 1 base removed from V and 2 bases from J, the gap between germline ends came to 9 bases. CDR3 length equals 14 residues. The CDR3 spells CASSQVGQAYEQYF. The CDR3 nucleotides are TGCGCCAGCAGCCAAGTTGGGCAGGCCTACGAGCAGTACTTC.

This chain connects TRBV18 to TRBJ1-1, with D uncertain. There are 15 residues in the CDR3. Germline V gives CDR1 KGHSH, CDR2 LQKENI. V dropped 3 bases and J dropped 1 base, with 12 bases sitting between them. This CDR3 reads CASSPEGATNTEAFF. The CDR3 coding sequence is TGTGCCAGCTCACCCGAAGGAGCAACGAACACTGAAGCTTTCTTT.

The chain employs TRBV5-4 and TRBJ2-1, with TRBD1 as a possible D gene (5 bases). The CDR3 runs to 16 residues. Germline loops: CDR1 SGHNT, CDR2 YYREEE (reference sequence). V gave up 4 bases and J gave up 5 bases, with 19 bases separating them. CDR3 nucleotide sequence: TGTGCCAGCAGCGCGGACCCAGGGTCAGACAACAATGAGCAGTTCTTC. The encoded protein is CASSADPGSDNNEQFF.